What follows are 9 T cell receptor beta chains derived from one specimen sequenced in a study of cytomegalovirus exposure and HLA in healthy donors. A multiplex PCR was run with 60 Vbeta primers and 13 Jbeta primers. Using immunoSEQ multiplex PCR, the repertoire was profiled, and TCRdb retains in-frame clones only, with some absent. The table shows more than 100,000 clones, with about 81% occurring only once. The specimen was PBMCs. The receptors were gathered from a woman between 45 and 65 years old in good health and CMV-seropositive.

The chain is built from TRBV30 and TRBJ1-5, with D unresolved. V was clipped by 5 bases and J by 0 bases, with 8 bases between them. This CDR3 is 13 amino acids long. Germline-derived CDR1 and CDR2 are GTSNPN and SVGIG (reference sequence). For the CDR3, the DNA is TGTGCCTGGGCAGATTATAGCAATCAGCCCCAGCATTTT. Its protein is CAWADYSNQPQHF.

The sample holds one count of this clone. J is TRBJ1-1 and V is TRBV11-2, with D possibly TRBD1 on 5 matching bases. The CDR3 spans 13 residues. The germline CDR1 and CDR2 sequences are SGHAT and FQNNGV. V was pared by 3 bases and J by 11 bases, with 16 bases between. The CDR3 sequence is CASSFSRDSLAFF. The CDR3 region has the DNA TGTGCCAGCAGCTTTTCCAGGGATTCTTTGGCTTTCTTT. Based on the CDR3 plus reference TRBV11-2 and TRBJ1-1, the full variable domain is EAGVAQSPRYKIIEKRQSVAFWCNPISGHATLYWYQQILGQGPKLLIQFQNNGVVDDSQLPKDRFSAERLKGVDSTLKIQPAKLEDSAVYLCASSFSRDSLAFFGQGTRLTVV.

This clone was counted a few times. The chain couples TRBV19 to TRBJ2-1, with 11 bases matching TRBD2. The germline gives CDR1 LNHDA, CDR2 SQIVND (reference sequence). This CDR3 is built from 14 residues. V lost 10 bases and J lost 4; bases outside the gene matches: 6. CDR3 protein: CATRTSGRYNEQFF. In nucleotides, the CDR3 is TGTGCCACCAGGACTAGCGGGCGGTACAATGAGCAGTTCTTC.

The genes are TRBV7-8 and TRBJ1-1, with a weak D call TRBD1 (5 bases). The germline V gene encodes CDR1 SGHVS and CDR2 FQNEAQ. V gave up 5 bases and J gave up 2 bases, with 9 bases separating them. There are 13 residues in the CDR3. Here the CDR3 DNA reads TGTGCCAGCAGCCGACAGATTAACACTGAAGCTTTCTTT. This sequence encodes CASSRQINTEAFF.

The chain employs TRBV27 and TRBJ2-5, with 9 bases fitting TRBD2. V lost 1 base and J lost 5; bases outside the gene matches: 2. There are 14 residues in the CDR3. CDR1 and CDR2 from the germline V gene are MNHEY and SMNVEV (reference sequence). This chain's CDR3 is CASSLLAGVETQYF. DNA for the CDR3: TGTGCCAGCAGTTTATTAGCGGGAGTTGAGACCCAGTACTTC.

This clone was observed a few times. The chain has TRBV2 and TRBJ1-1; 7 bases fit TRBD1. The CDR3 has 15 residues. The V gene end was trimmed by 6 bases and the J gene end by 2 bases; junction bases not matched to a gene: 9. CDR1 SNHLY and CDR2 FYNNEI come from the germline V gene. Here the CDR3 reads CASRDRQGVNTEAFF. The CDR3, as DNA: TGTGCCAGCAGAGATCGACAGGGCGTTAACACTGAAGCTTTCTTT.

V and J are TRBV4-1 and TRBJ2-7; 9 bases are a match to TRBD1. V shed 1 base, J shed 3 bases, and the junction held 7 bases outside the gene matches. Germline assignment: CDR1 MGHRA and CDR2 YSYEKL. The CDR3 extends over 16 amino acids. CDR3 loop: CASSQVPGQGVYEQYF. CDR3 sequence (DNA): TGCGCCAGCAGCCAAGTCCCGGGACAGGGAGTCTACGAGCAGTACTTC.

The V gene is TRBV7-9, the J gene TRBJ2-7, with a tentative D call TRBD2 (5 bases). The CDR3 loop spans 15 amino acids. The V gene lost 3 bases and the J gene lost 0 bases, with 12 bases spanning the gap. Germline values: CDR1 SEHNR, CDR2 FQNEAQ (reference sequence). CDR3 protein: CASSFFRDRSYEQYF. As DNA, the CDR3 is TGTGCCAGCAGCTTTTTCCGGGATCGCTCCTACGAGCAGTACTTC.

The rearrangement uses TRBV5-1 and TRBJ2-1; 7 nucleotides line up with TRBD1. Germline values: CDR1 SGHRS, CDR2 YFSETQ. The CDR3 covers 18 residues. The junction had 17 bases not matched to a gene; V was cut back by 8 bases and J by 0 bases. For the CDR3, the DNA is TGCGCCAGTCTCCGGGACAGCAACACCATGAGCTCCTACAATGAGCAGTTCTTC. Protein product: CASLRDSNTMSSYNEQFF.